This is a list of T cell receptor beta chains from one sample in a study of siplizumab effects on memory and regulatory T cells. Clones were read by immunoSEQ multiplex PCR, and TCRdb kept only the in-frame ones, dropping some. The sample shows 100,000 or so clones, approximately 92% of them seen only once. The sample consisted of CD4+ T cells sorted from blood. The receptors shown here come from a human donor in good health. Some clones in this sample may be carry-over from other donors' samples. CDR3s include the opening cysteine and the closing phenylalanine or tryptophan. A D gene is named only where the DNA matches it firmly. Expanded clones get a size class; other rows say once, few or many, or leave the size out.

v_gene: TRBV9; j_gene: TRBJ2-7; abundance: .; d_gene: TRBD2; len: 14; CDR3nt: TGTGCCAGCAGCGTGGAGGGGAGGGGCTACGAGCAGTACTTC; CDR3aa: CASSVEGRGYEQYF
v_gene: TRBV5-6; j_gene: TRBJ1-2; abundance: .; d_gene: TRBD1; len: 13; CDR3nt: TGTGCCAGCAGCCTGGACAGGGTAACTGGCTACACCTTC; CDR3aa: CASSLDRVTGYTF
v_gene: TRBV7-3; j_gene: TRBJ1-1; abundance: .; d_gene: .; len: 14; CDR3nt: TGTGCCAGCAGCTTAGATCCGGGGAACACTGAAGCTTTCTTT; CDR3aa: CASSLDPGNTEAFF
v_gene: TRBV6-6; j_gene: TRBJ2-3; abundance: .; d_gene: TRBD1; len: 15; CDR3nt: TGTGCCAGCCAAGACACAGGGACAGGGAGGAGTACGCAGTATTTT; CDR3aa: CASQDTGTGRSTQYF
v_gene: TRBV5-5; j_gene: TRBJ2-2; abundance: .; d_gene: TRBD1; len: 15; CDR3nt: TGTGCCAGCAGCCTAAGGACAGGGGGCACCGGGGAGCTGTTTTTT; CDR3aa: CASSLRTGGTGELFF
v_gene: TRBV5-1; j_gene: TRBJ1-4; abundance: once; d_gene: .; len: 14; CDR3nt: TGCGCCAGCAGTCCAGATGCAACTAATGAAAAACTGTTTTTT; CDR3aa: CASSPDATNEKLFF
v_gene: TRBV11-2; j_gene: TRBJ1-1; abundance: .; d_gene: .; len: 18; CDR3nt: TGTGCCAGCAGCCAGAGAACCAATAGTTACGCCGGGAACACTGAAGCTTTCTTT; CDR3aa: CASSQRTNSYAGNTEAFF
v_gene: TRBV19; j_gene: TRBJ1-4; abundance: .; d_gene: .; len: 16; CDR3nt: TGTGCCAGTAGTATTCACTCGACGAGGGGGAATGAAAAACTGTTTTTT; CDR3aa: CASSIHSTRGNEKLFF
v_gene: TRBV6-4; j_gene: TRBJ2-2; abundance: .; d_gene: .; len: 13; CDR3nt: TGTGCCAGCAGTGACCAGGGTTCCGGGGAGCTGTTTTTT; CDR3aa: CASSDQGSGELFF
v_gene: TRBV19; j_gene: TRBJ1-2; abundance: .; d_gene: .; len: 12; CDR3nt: TGTGCCAGTAGCGGTCGGCCATATGGCTACACCTTC; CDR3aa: CASSGRPYGYTF
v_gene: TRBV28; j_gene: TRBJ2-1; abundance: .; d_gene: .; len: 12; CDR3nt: TGTGCCAGCAGTCAGGATGGGGTTGAGCAGTTCTTC; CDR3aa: CASSQDGVEQFF
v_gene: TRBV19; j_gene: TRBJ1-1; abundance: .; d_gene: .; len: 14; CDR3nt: TGTGCCAGTAGTTCCCGGTTCCCCAGCACTGAAGCTTTCTTT; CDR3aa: CASSSRFPSTEAFF
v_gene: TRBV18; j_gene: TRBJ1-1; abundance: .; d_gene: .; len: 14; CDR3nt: TGTGCCAGCTCATCCTCCCCGGGGGGGACTGAAGCTTTCTTT; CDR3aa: CASSSSPGGTEAFF
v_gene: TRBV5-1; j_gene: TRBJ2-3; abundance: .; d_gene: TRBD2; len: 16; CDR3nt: TGCGCCAGCAGCTTGGGGACTAGCGGGAGCACAGATACGCAGTATTTT; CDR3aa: CASSLGTSGSTDTQYF
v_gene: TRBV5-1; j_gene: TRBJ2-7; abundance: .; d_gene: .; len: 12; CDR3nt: TGCGCCAGCAGCTCGAGCTCCTACGAGCAGTACTTC; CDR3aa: CASSSSSYEQYF
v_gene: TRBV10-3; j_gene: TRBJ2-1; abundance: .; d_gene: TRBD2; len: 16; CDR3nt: TGTGCCATCAGCGGACCCGGGACTAAAGAGACCAATGAGCAGTTCTTC; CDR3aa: CAISGPGTKETNEQFF
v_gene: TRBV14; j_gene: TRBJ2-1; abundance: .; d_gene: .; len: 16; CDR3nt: TGTGCCAGCAGCCAAGGAGGGCTCAGGGCGGACAATGAGCAGTTCTTC; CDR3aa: CASSQGGLRADNEQFF
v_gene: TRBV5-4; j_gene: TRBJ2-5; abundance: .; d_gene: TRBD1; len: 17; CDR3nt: TGTGCCAGCAGCCTACGGCCCCCGGGACAGGGGGAAGAGACCCAGTACTTC; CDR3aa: CASSLRPPGQGEETQYF
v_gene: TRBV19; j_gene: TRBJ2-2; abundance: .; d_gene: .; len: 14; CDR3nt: TGTGCCAGTATTCCCCGGGACCCAACCGGGGAGCTGTTTTTT; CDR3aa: CASIPRDPTGELFF
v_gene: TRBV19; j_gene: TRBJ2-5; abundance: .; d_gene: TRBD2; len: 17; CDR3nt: TGTGCCAGTAGTTCACCGGGACTAGCGGGAGGGGGGGAGACCCAGTACTTC; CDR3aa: CASSSPGLAGGGETQYF
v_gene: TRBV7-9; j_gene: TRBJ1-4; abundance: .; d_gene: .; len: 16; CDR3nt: TGTGCCAGCAGCGCCTACCGGGACCGGAATAATGAAAAACTGTTTTTT; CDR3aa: CASSAYRDRNNEKLFF
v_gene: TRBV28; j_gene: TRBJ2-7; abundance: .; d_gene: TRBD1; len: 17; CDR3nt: TGTGCCAGCTTCCCCCTTATCGGGACAGGGAGCTCCTACGAGCAGTACTTC; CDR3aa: CASFPLIGTGSSYEQYF
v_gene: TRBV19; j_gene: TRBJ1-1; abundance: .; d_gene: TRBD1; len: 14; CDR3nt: TGTGCCAGTAGTCCCAACAGGGGTCGGACTGAAGCTTTCTTT; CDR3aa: CASSPNRGRTEAFF
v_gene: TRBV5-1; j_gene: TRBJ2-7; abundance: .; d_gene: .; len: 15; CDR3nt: TGCGCCAGCAGCTCCCGCACAACCAGCTCCTACGAGCAGTACTTC; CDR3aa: CASSSRTTSSYEQYF
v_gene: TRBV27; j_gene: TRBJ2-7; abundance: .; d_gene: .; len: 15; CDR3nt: TGTGCCAGCAGTTTATTAGGAGGGGAGGCCTACGAGCAGTACTTC; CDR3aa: CASSLLGGEAYEQYF
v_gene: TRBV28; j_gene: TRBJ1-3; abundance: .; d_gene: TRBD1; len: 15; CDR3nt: TGTGCCAGCAAGGACAGGGCCCACTCTGGAAACACCATATATTTT; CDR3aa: CASKDRAHSGNTIYF
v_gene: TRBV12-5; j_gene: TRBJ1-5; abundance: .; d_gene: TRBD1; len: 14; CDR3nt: TGTGCTAGTGCCACAACAGGGGGTACTCTGCCCCAGCATTTT; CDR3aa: CASATTGGTLPQHF
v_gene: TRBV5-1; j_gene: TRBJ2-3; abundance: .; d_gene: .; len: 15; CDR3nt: TGCGCCAGCAGCTTGGTTACTGCCGACACAGATACGCAGTATTTT; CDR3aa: CASSLVTADTDTQYF
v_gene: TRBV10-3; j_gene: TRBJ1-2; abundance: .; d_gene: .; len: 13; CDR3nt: TGTGCCATCAGTGGGCAGGGCCCGCGGGGCTACACCTTC; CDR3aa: CAISGQGPRGYTF
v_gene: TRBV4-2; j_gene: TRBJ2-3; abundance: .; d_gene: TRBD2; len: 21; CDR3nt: TGTGCCAGCAGCCAAGATGGCGGGGGGGGGCTCTTCGGTTCTAGCACAGATACGCAGTATTTT; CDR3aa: CASSQDGGGGLFGSSTDTQYF
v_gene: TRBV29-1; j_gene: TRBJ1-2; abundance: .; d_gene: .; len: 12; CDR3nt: TGCAGCGTTGAATCCTACGCCTATGGCTACACCTTC; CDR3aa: CSVESYAYGYTF
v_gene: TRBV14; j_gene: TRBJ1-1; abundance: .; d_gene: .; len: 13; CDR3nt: TGTGCCAGCAGCCAAGCAGGTAGCTCTGAAGCTTTCTTT; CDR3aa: CASSQAGSSEAFF
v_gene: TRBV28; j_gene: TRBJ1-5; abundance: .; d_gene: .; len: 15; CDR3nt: TGTGCCAGCAGTTCTGGGAGGGCTGGCAATCAGCCCCAGCATTTT; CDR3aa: CASSSGRAGNQPQHF
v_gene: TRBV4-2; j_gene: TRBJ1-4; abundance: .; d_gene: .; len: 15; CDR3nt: TGTGCCAGCAGCCAAGATGAAATGGGAAATGAAAAACTGTTTTTT; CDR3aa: CASSQDEMGNEKLFF
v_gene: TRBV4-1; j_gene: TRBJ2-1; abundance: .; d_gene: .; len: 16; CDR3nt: TGCGCCAGCAGTTCAGGGGGGCGGAGCTCCTACAATGAGCAGTTCTTC; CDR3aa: CASSSGGRSSYNEQFF
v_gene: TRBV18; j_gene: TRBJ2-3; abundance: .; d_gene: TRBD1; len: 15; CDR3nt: TGTGCCAGCTCACGTTACAGGGGGCTCACAGATACGCAGTATTTT; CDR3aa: CASSRYRGLTDTQYF
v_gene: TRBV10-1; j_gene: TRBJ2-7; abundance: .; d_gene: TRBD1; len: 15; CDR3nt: TGCGCCAGCAAATTTATCAGGGGGATCAGGGACGAGCAGTACTTC; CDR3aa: CASKFIRGIRDEQYF
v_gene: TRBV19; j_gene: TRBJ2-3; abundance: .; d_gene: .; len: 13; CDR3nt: TGTGCCAGTATGGGACCCAGCACAGATACGCAGTATTTT; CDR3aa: CASMGPSTDTQYF
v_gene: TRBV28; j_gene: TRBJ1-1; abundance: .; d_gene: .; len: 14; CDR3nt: TGTGCCAGCACGCCCCCTTTGGGGGGATCTGAAGCTTTCTTT; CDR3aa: CASTPPLGGSEAFF
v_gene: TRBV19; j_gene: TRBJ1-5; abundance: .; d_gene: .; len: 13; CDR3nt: TGTGCCAGTAGTCCCCGGGACTTTCTGCCCCAGCATTTT; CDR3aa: CASSPRDFLPQHF
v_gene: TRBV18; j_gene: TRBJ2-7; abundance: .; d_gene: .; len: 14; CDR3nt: TGTGCCAGCTCACCACCGGCCAGATCCTACGAGCAGTACTTC; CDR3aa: CASSPPARSYEQYF
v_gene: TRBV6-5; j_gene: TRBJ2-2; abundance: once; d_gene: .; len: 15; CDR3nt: TGTGCCAGCAGTTACTCGATTAGTAACACCGGGGAGCTGTTTTTT; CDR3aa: CASSYSISNTGELFF
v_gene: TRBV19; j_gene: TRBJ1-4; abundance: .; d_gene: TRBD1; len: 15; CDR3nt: TGTGCCAGTACCATGGACAGGGCCTTTGGTGAAAAACTGTTTTTT; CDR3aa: CASTMDRAFGEKLFF
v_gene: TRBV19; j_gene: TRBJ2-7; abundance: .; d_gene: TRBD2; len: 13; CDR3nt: TGTGCCAGTAGCCGACTAGCCTCCTACGAGCAGTACTTC; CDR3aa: CASSRLASYEQYF
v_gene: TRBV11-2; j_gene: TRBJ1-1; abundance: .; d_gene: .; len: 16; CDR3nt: TGTGCCAGCAGTTCCCAGGGGCTTGCAGTGAACACTGAAGCTTTCTTT; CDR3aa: CASSSQGLAVNTEAFF
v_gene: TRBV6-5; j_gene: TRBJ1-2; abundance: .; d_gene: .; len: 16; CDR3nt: TGTGCCAGCAGTTACAAGAGAGACAGGTCACCTAATGGCTACACCTTC; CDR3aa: CASSYKRDRSPNGYTF
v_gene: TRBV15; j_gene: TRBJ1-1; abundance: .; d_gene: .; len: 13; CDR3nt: TGTGCCACCAGCAGAGAGGGTCAGGGACGAGCTTTCTTT; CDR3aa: CATSREGQGRAFF